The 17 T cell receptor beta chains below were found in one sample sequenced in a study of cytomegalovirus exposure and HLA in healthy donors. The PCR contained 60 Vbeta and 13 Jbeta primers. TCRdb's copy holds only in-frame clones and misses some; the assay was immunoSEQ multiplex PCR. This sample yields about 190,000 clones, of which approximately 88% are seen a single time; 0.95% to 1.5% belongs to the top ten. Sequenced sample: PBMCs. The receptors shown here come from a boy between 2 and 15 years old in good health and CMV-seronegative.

Here the CDR3 reads CASSIGQGPYEQYF. In DNA form, the CDR3 reads TGTGCCAGCAGTATCGGACAGGGCCCCTACGAGCAGTACTTC. V and J are TRBV27 and TRBJ2-7; 8 bases fit TRBD1. The V segment lost 5 bases and the J segment 2 bases; nucleotides outside the gene matches: 5. The CDR3 contains 14 residues. Per the germline V gene, CDR1 is MNHEY and CDR2 is SMNVEV (reference sequence).

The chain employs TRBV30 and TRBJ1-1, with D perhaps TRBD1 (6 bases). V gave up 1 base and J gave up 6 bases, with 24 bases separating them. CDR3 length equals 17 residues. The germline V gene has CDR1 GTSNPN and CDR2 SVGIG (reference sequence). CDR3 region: CAWSDGGGFLFRAEAFF. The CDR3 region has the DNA TGTGCCTGGAGTGACGGGGGGGGCTTTTTGTTTAGGGCTGAAGCTTTCTTT.

The CDR3 nucleotides read TGCAGCGTTAATAAGGGGATGAACACTGAAGCTTTCTTT. It specifies CSVNKGMNTEAFF. V and J are TRBV29-1 and TRBJ1-1; TRBD1 is a possible D gene (5 bases). The CDR3 is 13 amino acids. Trimming cost V 5 bases and J 0 bases, with 10 bases left between them. CDR1 is SQVTM, CDR2 ANQGSEA, per germline.

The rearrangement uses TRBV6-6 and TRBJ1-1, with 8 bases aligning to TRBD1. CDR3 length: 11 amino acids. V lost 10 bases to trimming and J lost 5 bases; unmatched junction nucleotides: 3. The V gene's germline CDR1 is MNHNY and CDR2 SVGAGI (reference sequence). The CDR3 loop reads CAIYRGTEAFF. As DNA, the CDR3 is TGTGCCATCTACAGGGGGACTGAAGCTTTCTTT.

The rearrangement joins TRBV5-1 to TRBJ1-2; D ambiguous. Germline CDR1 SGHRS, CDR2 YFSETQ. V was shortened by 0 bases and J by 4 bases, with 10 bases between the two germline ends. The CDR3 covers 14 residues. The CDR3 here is CASSLDRRSYGYTF. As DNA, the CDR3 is TGCGCCAGCAGCTTGGACAGAAGATCCTATGGCTACACCTTC. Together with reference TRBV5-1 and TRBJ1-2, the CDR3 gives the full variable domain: KAGVTQTPRYLIKTRGQQVTLSCSPISGHRSVSWYQQTPGQGLQFLFEYFSETQRNKGNFPGRFSGRQFSNSRSEMNVSTLELGDSALYLCASSLDRRSYGYTFGSGTRLTVV.

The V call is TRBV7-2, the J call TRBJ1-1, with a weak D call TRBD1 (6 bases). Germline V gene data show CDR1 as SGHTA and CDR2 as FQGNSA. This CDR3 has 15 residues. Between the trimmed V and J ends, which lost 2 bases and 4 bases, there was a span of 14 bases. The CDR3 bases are TGTGCCAGCAGCTTACTGTTGGGGGCAGGCACTGAAGCTTTCTTT. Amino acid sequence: CASSLLLGAGTEAFF.

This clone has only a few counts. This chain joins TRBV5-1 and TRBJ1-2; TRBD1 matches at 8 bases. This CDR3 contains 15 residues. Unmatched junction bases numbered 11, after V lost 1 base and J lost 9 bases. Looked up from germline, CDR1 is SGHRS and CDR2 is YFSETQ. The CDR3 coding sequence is TGCGCCAGCAGCTTGTTCCCCGGGACAGGAACAAGCTACACCTTC. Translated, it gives CASSLFPGTGTSYTF.

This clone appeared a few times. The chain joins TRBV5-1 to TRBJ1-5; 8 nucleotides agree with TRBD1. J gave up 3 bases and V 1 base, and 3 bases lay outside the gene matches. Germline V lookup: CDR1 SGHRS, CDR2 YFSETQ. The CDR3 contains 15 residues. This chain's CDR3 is CASSLTTGANQPQHF. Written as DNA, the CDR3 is TGCGCCAGCAGCTTGACGACAGGGGCCAATCAGCCCCAGCATTTT. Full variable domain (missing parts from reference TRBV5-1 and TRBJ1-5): KAGVTQTPRYLIKTRGQQVTLSCSPISGHRSVSWYQQTPGQGLQFLFEYFSETQRNKGNFPGRFSGRQFSNSRSEMNVSTLELGDSALYLCASSLTTGANQPQHFGDGTRLSIL.

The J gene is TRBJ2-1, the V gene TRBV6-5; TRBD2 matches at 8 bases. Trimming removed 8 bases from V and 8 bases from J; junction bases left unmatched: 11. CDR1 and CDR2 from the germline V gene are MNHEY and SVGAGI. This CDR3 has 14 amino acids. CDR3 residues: CASGGTSPPHEQFF. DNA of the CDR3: TGTGCCAGCGGCGGGACTAGTCCCCCTCATGAGCAGTTCTTC.

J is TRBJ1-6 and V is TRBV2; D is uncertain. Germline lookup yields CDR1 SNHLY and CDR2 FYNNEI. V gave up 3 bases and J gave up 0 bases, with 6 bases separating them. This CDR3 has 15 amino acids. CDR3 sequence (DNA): TGTGCCAGCAGTGACAGGTTCTCCTATAATTCACCCCTCCACTTT. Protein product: CASSDRFSYNSPLHF.

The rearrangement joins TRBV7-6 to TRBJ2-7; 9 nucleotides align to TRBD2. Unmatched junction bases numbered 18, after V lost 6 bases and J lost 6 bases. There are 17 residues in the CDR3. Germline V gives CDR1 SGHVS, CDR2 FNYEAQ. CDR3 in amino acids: CASSSYLVGREGLEQYF. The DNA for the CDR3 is TGTGCCAGCAGTTCCTATCTGGTGGGGCGGGAGGGTCTCGAGCAGTACTTC.

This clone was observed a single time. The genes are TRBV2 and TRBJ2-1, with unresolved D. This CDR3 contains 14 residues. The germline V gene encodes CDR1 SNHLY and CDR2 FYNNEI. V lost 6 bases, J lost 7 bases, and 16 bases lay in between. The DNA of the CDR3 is TGTGCCAGCAGGGGTAGCCCATCCGGAAATGAGCAGTTCTTC. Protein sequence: CASRGSPSGNEQFF.

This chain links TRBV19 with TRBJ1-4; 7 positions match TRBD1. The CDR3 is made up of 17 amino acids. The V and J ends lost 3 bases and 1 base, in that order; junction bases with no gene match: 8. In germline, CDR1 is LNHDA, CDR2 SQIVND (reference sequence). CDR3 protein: CASSILTGTGTNEKLFF. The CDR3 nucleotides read TGTGCCAGTAGTATTTTGACAGGGACCGGAACTAATGAAAAACTGTTTTTT.

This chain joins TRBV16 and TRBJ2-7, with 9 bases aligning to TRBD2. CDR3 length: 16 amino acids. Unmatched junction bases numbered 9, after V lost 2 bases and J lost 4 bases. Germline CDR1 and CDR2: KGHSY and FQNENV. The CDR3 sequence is CASSQGPGLAGYEQYF. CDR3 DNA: TGTGCCAGCAGCCAAGGCCCGGGGCTAGCGGGATACGAGCAGTACTTC. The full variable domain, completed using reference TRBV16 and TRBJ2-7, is GEEVAQTPKHLVRGEGQKAKLYCAPIKGHSYVFWYQQVLKNEFKFLISFQNENVFDETGMPKERFSAKCLPNSPCSLEIQATKLEDSAVYFCASSQGPGLAGYEQYFGPGTRLTVT.

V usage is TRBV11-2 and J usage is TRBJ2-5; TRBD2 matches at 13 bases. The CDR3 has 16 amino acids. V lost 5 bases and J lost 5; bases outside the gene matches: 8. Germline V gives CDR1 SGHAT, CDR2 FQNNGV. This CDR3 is CASSPRLAGGKETQYF. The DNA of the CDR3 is TGTGCCAGCAGCCCCCGACTAGCGGGAGGTAAGGAGACCCAGTACTTC. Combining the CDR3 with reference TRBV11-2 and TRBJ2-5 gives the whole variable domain EAGVAQSPRYKIIEKRQSVAFWCNPISGHATLYWYQQILGQGPKLLIQFQNNGVVDDSQLPKDRFSAERLKGVDSTLKIQPAKLEDSAVYLCASSPRLAGGKETQYFGPGTRLLVL.

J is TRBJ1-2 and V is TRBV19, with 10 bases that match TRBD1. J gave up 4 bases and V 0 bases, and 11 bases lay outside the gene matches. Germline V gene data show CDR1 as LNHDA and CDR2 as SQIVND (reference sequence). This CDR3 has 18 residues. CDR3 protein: CASSIDLYDRGRVYGYTF. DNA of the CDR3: TGTGCCAGTAGTATAGATCTATATGACAGGGGGCGCGTCTATGGCTACACCTTC.

CDR3 sequence: CASSQEWTNYNEQFF. The CDR3 DNA reads TGTGCCAGCAGCCAAGAGTGGACTAACTACAATGAGCAGTTCTTC. The J gene is TRBJ2-1, the V gene TRBV14; possibly TRBD2 for D (6 bases). This CDR3 spans 15 amino acids. Germline V CDR1 and CDR2: SGHDN, FVKESK. Trimming pared 0 bases from V and 3 bases from J, leaving 9 bases between.